This T cell receptor (beta chain) was identified in a study of Graves' ophthalmopathy and Graves' hyperthyroidism. Broader study findings: Among expanded thyroid clonotypes above 0.001 frequency, most also occurred in blood.

This clonotype was seen ten or more times. Its antigen remains unknown. Stable hyperthyroidism was defined by absence of ophthalmopathy within 18 months of follow-up. No donor had other autoimmune disease, uncontrolled infection, pregnancy or lactation. The CDR3 runs 14 residues. V was shortened by 6 bases and J by 1 base, with 15 bases between the two germline ends. The germline V gene has CDR1 SQVTM and CDR2 ANQGSEA. The authors amplified TCR beta CDR3 regions from RNA transcripts. First-round RT-PCR with HTBI primers preceded a second-round multiplex PCR. Using its own MiXCR run on the multiplex PCR reads, TCRdb lists one record per CDR3 protein. This sample yields 620,000 or so distinct CDR3 sequences, of which 20% to 25% are seen a single time; roughly 6.9% belongs to the top ten.

This sequence was found in a young woman with stable Graves' hyperthyroidism. Some clones in this sample may be carry-over from other donors' samples. Sequences were obtained from peripheral blood. The chain employs TRBV29-1 and TRBJ1-1; tentatively, D is TRBD1 (5 bases). This CDR3 reads CSVGTENRNTEAFF. For the CDR3, the DNA is TGCAGCGTCGGGACGGAAAATCGGAACACTGAAGCTTTCTTT. The whole variable domain, filled in from reference TRBV29-1 and TRBJ1-1, reads SAVISQKPSRDICQRGTSLTIQCQVDSQVTMMFWYRQQPGQSLTLIATANQGSEATYESGFVIDKFPISRPNLTFSTLTVSNMSPEDSSIYLCSVGTENRNTEAFFGQGTRLTVV.